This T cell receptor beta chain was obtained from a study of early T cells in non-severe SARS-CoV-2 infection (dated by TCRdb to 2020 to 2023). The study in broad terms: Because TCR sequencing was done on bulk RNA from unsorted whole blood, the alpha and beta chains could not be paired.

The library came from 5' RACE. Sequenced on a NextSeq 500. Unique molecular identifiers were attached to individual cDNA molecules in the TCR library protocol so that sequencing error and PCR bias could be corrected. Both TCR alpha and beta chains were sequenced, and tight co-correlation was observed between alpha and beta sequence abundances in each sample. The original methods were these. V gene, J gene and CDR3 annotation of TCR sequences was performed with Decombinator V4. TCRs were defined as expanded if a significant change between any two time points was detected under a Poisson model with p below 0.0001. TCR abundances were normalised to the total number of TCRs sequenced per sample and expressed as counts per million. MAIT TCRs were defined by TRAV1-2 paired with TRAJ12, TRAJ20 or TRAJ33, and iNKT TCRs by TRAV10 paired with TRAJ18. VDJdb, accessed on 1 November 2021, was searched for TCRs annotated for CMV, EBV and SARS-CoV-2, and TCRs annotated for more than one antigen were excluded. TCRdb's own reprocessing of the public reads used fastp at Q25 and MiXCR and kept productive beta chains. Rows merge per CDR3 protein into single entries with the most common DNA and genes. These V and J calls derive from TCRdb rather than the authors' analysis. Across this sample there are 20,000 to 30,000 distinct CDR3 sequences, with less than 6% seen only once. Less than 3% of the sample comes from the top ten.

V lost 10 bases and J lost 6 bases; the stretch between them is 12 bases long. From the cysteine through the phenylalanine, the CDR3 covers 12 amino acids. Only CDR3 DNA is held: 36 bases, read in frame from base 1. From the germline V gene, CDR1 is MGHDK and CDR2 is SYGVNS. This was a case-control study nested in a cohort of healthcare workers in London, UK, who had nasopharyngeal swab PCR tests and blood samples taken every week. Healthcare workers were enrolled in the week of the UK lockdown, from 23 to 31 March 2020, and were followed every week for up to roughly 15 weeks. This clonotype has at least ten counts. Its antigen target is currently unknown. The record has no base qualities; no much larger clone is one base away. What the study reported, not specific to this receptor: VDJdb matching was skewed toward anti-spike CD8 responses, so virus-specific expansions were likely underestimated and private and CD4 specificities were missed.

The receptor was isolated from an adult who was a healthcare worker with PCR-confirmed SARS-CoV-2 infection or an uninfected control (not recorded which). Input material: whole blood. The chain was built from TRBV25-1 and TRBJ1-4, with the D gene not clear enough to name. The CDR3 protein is CATRGVDEKLFF. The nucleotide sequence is TGTGCCACCCGCGGGGTGGATGAAAAACTGTTTTTT.